Presented here are 24 T cell receptor beta chains from one specimen sequenced in a study of cytotoxic CD8 clonotypes in ibrutinib-treated CLL. Produced via immunoSEQ multiplex PCR; TCRdb's table is partial and in-frame only. The sample contains approximately 100,000 clones, 60% to 80% of which appear only once. Material: PBMCs, obtained after 12 months of ibrutinib treatment. The source of these receptors is a human donor with chronic lymphocytic leukemia.

V usage is TRBV5-1 and J usage is TRBJ2-5; no clear D gene. With 6 bases removed from V and 1 base from J, the gap between germline ends came to 13 bases. The length of the CDR3 is 14 residues. Germline V gives CDR1 SGHRS, CDR2 YFSETQ. CDR3 coding DNA: TGCGCCAGCAAAGCTCTGGCTAGCCAAGAGACCCAGTACTTC. Its protein is CASKALASQETQYF.

This clone was seen a few times. The chain links TRBV14 to TRBJ2-7; 11 bases agree with TRBD2. CDR3 length equals 15 residues. CDR1 is SGHDN and CDR2 is FVKESK in the germline V gene. The V segment lost 3 bases and the J segment 2 bases; nucleotides outside the gene matches: 3. For the CDR3, the DNA is TGTGCCAGCAGCCACCTAGCGGGGGGACCCTACGAGCAGTACTTC. The encoded protein is CASSHLAGGPYEQYF.

The chain combines TRBV30 with TRBJ1-2; D is unresolved. Germline CDR1 reads GTSNPN; CDR2 reads SVGIG (reference sequence). The V and J ends lost 3 bases and 10 bases respectively, with 27 bases between them. This CDR3 spans 16 amino acids. The CDR3 protein is CAWRPTRAGQSFDYTF. The CDR3 nucleotides read TGTGCCTGGAGACCCACACGGGCAGGCCAGTCCTTTGACTACACCTTC. Filled out from reference TRBV30 and TRBJ1-2, the complete variable domain reads SQTIHQWPATLVQPVGSPLSLECTVEGTSNPNLYWYRQAAGRGLQLLFYSVGIGQISSEVPQNLSASRPQDRQFILSSKKLLLSDSGFYLCAWRPTRAGQSFDYTFGSGTRLTVV.

The V call is TRBV28, the J call TRBJ2-5; possible D gene TRBD1, 5 bases. V lost 6 bases to trimming and J lost 5 bases, with 10 bases between them. The CDR3 loop spans 12 amino acids. Germline V gene data show CDR1 as MDHEN and CDR2 as SYDVKM. The CDR3 spells CASRRGLETQYF. CDR3 DNA: TGTGCCAGCAGAAGGGGTTTGGAGACCCAGTACTTC.

This clone was counted between two and nine times. CDR3 loop: CAWTRLGTSGYTF. The DNA of the CDR3 is TGTGCCTGGACCCGATTGGGAACATCTGGCTACACCTTC. The chain recombines TRBV30 with TRBJ1-2, with no clear D. The CDR3 totals 13 residues. The V gene's germline CDR1 is GTSNPN and CDR2 SVGIG (reference sequence). V gave up 4 bases and J gave up 7 bases, with 16 bases separating them.

The chain is built from TRBV6-6 and TRBJ2-3; D perhaps matches TRBD2 (7 bases). Germline V gene sequence: CDR1 MNHNY, CDR2 SVGAGI (reference sequence). Trimming cost V 5 bases and J 3 bases, with 15 bases left between them. CDR3 length equals 15 residues. The CDR3 DNA follows: TGTGCCAGCAGTGCTTCGGGGGGCCCTACAGATACGCAGTATTTT. It specifies CASSASGGPTDTQYF.

This clone has only a few counts. The chain joins TRBV4-1 to TRBJ2-3; TRBD2 agrees at 9 bases. CDR3 size: 16 residues. The germline gives CDR1 MGHRA, CDR2 YSYEKL. With V trimmed by 1 base and J by 5 bases, 7 bases remained unmatched. The CDR3 here is CASSQAAGGPIDTQYF. In DNA form, the CDR3 reads TGCGCCAGCAGCCAAGCGGCGGGGGGGCCAATAGATACGCAGTATTTT.

The chain is built from TRBV6-1 and TRBJ2-4; D might be TRBD1 or TRBD2, each matching 5 bases. The length of the CDR3 is 13 residues. The V end lost 4 bases, the J end lost 7 bases, and 11 bases lay between the germline ends. Germline V gene lookup returns CDR1 MNHNS and CDR2 SASEGT. For the CDR3, the DNA is TGTGCCAGCAGTGGGGACGGTTTCAACATTCAGTACTTC. Its protein product is CASSGDGFNIQYF.

The gene calls are TRBV19 and TRBJ2-1; 7 bases map to TRBD1. The germline gives CDR1 LNHDA, CDR2 SQIVND (reference sequence). The CDR3 is 16 residues long. V lost 6 bases to trimming and J lost 1 base; unmatched junction nucleotides: 9. The DNA for the CDR3 is TGTGCCAGTAGCGACCCCAGGGGGAAGTCCTACAATGAGCAGTTCTTC. Translating it yields CASSDPRGKSYNEQFF.

The chain is built from TRBV6-5 and TRBJ1-6; weak D call: TRBD1 (5 bases). This CDR3 is 14 amino acids long. Trimming shortened V by 4 bases and J by 10 bases, and 14 bases separated the two germline ends. The V gene's germline CDR1 is MNHEY and CDR2 SVGAGI. The CDR3 nucleotides read TGTGCCAGCAGTTCCACAGTGGGGCGGTCACCCCTCCACTTT. This translates into CASSSTVGRSPLHF.

The CDR3 region has the DNA TGTGCCAGCAGTTCGTTTCTGGGGAACACCGGGGAGCTGTTTTTT. As protein: CASSSFLGNTGELFF. The chain links TRBV6-6 to TRBJ2-2; no reliable D call. CDR3 length: 15 residues. The ends were cut back, 4 bases at V and 1 base at J, with 10 bases in the middle. Germline CDR1 MNHNY, CDR2 SVGAGI (reference sequence).

This chain connects TRBV25-1 to TRBJ2-7; possibly TRBD1 for D (5 bases). The CDR3 extends over 13 amino acids. The germline CDR1 and CDR2 sequences are MGHDK and SYGVNS. Deletions cut 3 bases from V and 6 bases from J, with 12 bases between. The CDR3 protein is CASSDPGIGEQYF. CDR3 DNA sequence: TGTGCCAGCAGTGATCCAGGGATCGGCGAGCAGTACTTC.

This chain uses TRBV5-1 with TRBJ2-5, with 8 bases fitting TRBD2. Germline assignment: CDR1 SGHRS and CDR2 YFSETQ. After removal of 2 bases from V and 3 bases from J, the junction contained 3 bases not matched to a gene. The CDR3 spans 14 residues. CDR3 loop: CASSFNSGEETQYF. The DNA of the CDR3 is TGCGCCAGCAGCTTTAATAGCGGGGAAGAGACCCAGTACTTC.

The rearrangement uses TRBV9 and TRBJ2-5; TRBD1 agrees at 10 bases. Germline values: CDR1 SGDLS, CDR2 YYNGEE. This CDR3 spans 16 amino acids. V was clipped by 2 bases and J by 4 bases; unmatched bases: 8. CDR3 sequence reads: CASSVSPGQGVETQYF. The CDR3 DNA is TGTGCCAGCAGCGTTAGTCCCGGACAGGGGGTAGAGACCCAGTACTTC.

The V call is TRBV5-1, the J call TRBJ2-5; 8 nucleotides match TRBD2. This CDR3 has 14 residues. Germline CDR1 is SGHRS and CDR2 is YFSETQ. The V segment lost 3 bases and the J segment 5 bases; nucleotides outside the gene matches: 6. The CDR3 spells CASSSGGGMETQYF. The CDR3 DNA follows: TGCGCCAGCAGCTCCGGCGGGGGGATGGAGACCCAGTACTTC.

The chain employs TRBV18 and TRBJ2-7; D is ambiguous. The V end was cut by 6 bases, the J end by 6 bases, with 18 bases between. CDR3 length: 14 amino acids. From germline, CDR1 is KGHSH and CDR2 LQKENI. The CDR3 loop reads CASSLSTPLGEQYF. The CDR3, as DNA: TGTGCCAGCTCTCTGAGCACACCGCTGGGCGAGCAGTACTTC.

The V gene is TRBV30, the J gene TRBJ1-5; 7 bases are a match to TRBD1. The CDR3 extends over 16 amino acids. V dropped 5 bases and J dropped 3; count of bases not matched to a gene: 13. CDR1 GTSNPN and CDR2 SVGIG come from the germline V gene (reference sequence). DNA of the CDR3: TGTGCCTGGCGAGGGGGGACAGACCCATTCAATCAGCCCCAGCATTTT. It encodes CAWRGGTDPFNQPQHF.

J is TRBJ2-5 and V is TRBV27; the match to TRBD2 covers 7 bases. This CDR3 has 16 amino acids. In germline, CDR1 is MNHEY, CDR2 SMNVEV (reference sequence). Germline trimming cut 2 bases from V and 4 bases from J; bases unmatched to any gene: 10. CDR3 bases: TGTGCCAGCAGTTTACGGTCGGGGGGTGGGGGAGAGACCCAGTACTTC. It specifies CASSLRSGGGGETQYF.

The V and J genes are TRBV5-4 and TRBJ1-1, with D perhaps matching TRBD1 (5 bases). The CDR3 has 14 residues. Trimming took off 5 bases at V and 4 bases at J, with 15 bases between the two ends. Germline V CDR1 and CDR2: SGHNT, YYREEE (reference sequence). CDR3 nucleotides: TGTGCCAGCAGTGATGCTTGGGACTCCACTGAAGCTTTCTTT. Translating it yields CASSDAWDSTEAFF.

The V call is TRBV28, the J call TRBJ2-7; 7 bases are shared with TRBD1. This CDR3 region has 14 residues. CDR1 is MDHEN and CDR2 is SYDVKM in the germline V gene. V was clipped by 1 base and J by 7 bases; unmatched bases: 7. The CDR3 here is CASSLLQGTGEQYF. CDR3 sequence (DNA): TGTGCCAGCAGTTTATTACAGGGGACGGGGGAGCAGTACTTC.

The rearrangement uses TRBV7-6 and TRBJ2-7; TRBD1 agrees at 8 bases. CDR1 and CDR2 (germline): SGHVS, FNYEAQ. With V trimmed by 4 bases and J by 3 bases, 2 bases remained unmatched. The CDR3 totals 13 residues. This CDR3 is CASSSTGGYEQYF. The CDR3 DNA is TGTGCCAGCAGCTCAACAGGGGGCTACGAGCAGTACTTC.

The gene calls are TRBV9 and TRBJ2-3; D uncertain. Looked up from germline, CDR1 is SGDLS and CDR2 is YYNGEE. The CDR3 runs to 14 residues. V lost 2 bases, J lost 0 bases, and 7 bases lay in between. The DNA for the CDR3 is TGTGCCAGCAGCGTTGAGTTTAGCACAGATACGCAGTATTTT. It is translated as CASSVEFSTDTQYF.

This clone turned up a few times. This chain uses TRBV15 with TRBJ2-5; D remains ambiguous. V gave up 8 bases and J gave up 4 bases, with 14 bases separating them. This CDR3 comprises 13 residues. Looked up from germline, CDR1 is LNHNV and CDR2 is YYDKDF (reference sequence). CDR3 nucleotides: TGTGCCACCGGAGAGGCAGGCCCAGAGACCCAGTACTTC. It translates to CATGEAGPETQYF.

This clone has a handful of counts. V and J are TRBV20-1 and TRBJ2-5; unclear D gene. Between the trimmed V and J ends, which lost 2 bases and 6 bases, there was a span of 4 bases. CDR3 length equals 10 residues. Germline CDR1 and CDR2: DFQATT and SNEGSKA (reference sequence). CDR3 in amino acids: CSARRKTQYF. CDR3 nucleotide sequence: TGCAGTGCTAGAAGGAAGACCCAGTACTTC.